These 5 T cell receptor beta chains share one sample of origin, sequenced in a study of cytomegalovirus exposure and HLA in healthy donors. 60 Vbeta and 13 Jbeta primers were used in PCR. Generated by immunoSEQ multiplex PCR, the TCRdb table keeps only in-frame clones and is missing some. The sample consists of 150,000 to 200,000 clones, about 70% of them appearing once. Specimen: PBMCs. The receptors were gathered from a male donor in good health and CMV-seronegative.

The chain recombines TRBV20-1 with TRBJ2-7; no definite D call. The CDR3 loop spans 11 amino acids. CDR1 is DFQATT, CDR2 SNEGSKA, per germline (reference sequence). CDR3 DNA: TGCAGCGCTTACACCAGGTACGAGCAGTACTTC. Translating it yields CSAYTRYEQYF.

This clone was picked up one time. The rearrangement joins TRBV30 to TRBJ2-7; 9 nucleotides agree with TRBD2. The CDR3 has 14 amino acids. Losses at the gene ends were 4 bases for V and 9 bases for J; bases not matched to a gene: 13. CDR1 GTSNPN and CDR2 SVGIG come from the germline V gene (reference sequence). The CDR3 loop is CAWNQAGGPQGQYF. DNA of the CDR3: TGTGCCTGGAATCAGGCGGGAGGGCCTCAGGGGCAGTACTTC.

The chain recombines TRBV28 with TRBJ1-4, with 8 nucleotides matching TRBD1. Looked up from germline, CDR1 is MDHEN and CDR2 is SYDVKM. The trim removed 6 bases at V and 5 bases at J, leaving 14 bases unmatched. This CDR3 is 17 amino acids long. The CDR3 bases are TGTGCCAGCAGGCGTGCCCTGGACAGGGTGTTAAATGAAAAACTGTTTTTT. Encoded protein: CASRRALDRVLNEKLFF.

The table lists this clone with a few counts. This chain uses TRBV28 with TRBJ2-1; TRBD1 aligns across 11 bases. CDR1 is MDHEN, CDR2 SYDVKM, per germline. V dropped 6 bases and J dropped 15; count of bases not matched to a gene: 19. CDR3 size: 16 residues. The CDR3: CASSLDRGQVSGALFF. Written as DNA, the CDR3 is TGTGCCAGCAGCCTGGACAGGGGGCAGGTGAGCGGAGCCCTGTTCTTC.

The chain uses TRBV6-5 and TRBJ1-2; D is perhaps TRBD1 (5 bases). The germline gives CDR1 MNHEY, CDR2 SVGAGI. The CDR3 loop spans 13 amino acids. Trimming shortened V by 8 bases and J by 7 bases, and 17 bases separated the two germline ends. CDR3 sequence: CASSKNPRAGYTF. As DNA, the CDR3 is TGTGCCAGCTCCAAAAACCCCAGGGCTGGCTACACCTTC.